This TCR beta chain emerged from a study of T cell responses to AZD1222 COVID-19 vaccine. General study findings and limits: Spike-specific TCR breadth and depth both grew after two AZD1222 doses. Regions left unmutated in variants are reportedly the target of nearly half of spike-specific TCRs. Baseline seropositivity occurred in only a handful of AZD1222 recipients.

Profiled with immunoSEQ multiplex PCR; TCRdb holds only in-frame clones, not every one. Here the sample spans about 100,000 clones, around 87% being singletons. V was pared by 3 bases and J by 5 bases, with 11 bases between. Germline CDR1 is ENHRY and CDR2 is SYGVKD. CDR3 size: 14 residues. This clone was observed once. Its antigen is unidentified. The rearrangement links TRBV10-3 to TRBJ1-3; possible D gene TRBD1, 6 bases. This receptor was taken from an adult in good health. The material sequenced was peripheral blood, taken on day 0 of MenACWY control vaccination. The CDR3 sequence: CAISEPRGRNTIYF. CDR3 sequence (DNA): TGTGCCATCAGTGAACCCAGGGGAAGAAACACCATATATTTT.